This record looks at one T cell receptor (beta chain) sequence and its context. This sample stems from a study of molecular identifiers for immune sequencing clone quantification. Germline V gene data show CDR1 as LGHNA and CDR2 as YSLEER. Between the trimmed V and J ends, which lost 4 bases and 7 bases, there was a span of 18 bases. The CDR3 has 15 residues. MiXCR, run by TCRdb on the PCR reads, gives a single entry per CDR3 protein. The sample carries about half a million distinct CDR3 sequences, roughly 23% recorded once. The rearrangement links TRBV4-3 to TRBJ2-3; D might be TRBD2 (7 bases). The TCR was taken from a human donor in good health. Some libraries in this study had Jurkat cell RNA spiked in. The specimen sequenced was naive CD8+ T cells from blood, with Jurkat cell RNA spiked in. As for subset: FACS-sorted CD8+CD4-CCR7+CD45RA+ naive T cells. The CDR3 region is CASSPVPGGGNTQYF. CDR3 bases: TGCGCCAGCAGCCCGGTGCCGGGGGGCGGAAATACGCAGTATTTT.